The clone carrying this TCR beta chain has just a few counts. Its target is not known. The sample belongs to a study of cytomegalovirus exposure and HLA in healthy donors. Study results and limitations: Rarity marked most TCR sequences, yet some public TCRs occurred in many donors.

PCR employed 60 Vbeta and 13 Jbeta primers. Assay used: immunoSEQ multiplex PCR; TCRdb lists only in-frame clones, some missing. The table includes over 130,000 clones, roughly 72% detected once. Between the trimmed V and J ends, which lost 4 bases and 5 bases, there was a span of 15 bases. Germline V gene data show CDR1 as SGHDT and CDR2 as YYEEEE. The CDR3 runs to 14 residues. The TCR sequence derives from a man aged 40-49 years in good health and CMV-seronegative. The sequencing input was PBMCs. The gene calls are TRBV5-6 and TRBJ2-5; possible D gene TRBD1, 6 bases. Written as DNA, the CDR3 is TGTGCCAGCAGCCCGATACAGGGCGTGGAGACCCAGTACTTC. Its translation: CASSPIQGVETQYF.